This entry describes one T cell receptor beta chain. What it recognizes is unknown. Primers: 60 Vbeta forward and 13 Jbeta reverse. The data were produced by immunoSEQ multiplex PCR, yet TCRdb's version contains in-frame clones alone and is incomplete. The data contain about 160,000 clones, almost 85% of them seen just once; the ten biggest clones take up 1%. The entry originates in a study of cytomegalovirus exposure and HLA in healthy donors. For the study at large: Previous work identified roughly 110 million unique TCR beta sequences from about 200 million T cells. Early released data had about 80 million unique TCRs, all coming from HLA-typed donors. The study's findings and limits: HLA-A and HLA-B allele assignments for most subjects were reportedly predicted accurately using TCR beta sequences. Most CMV-associated TCR beta chains were later found to appear HLA-restricted.

Germline V gene data show CDR1 as PRHDT and CDR2 as FYEKMQ (reference sequence). The CDR3 contains 15 residues. V was clipped by 1 base and J by 3 bases, with 13 bases between them. The sequence derives from a young man in good health and CMV-seronegative. The chain is built from TRBV13 and TRBJ2-7, with TRBD1 as a possible D gene (5 bases). Source material: PBMCs. In DNA, the CDR3 is TGTGCCAGCAGCTTAGCGGCCATGACAGTCTACGAGCAGTACTTC. Translation: CASSLAAMTVYEQYF.